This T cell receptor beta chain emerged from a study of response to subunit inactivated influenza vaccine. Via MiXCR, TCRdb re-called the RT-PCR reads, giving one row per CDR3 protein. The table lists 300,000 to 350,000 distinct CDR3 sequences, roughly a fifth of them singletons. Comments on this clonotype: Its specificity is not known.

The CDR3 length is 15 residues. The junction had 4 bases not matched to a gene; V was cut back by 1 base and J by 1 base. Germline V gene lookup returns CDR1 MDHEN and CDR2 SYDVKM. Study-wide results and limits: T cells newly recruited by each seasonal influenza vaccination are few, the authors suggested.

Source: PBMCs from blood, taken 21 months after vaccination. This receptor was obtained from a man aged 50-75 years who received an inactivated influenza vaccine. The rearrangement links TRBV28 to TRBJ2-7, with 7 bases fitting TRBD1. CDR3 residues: CASSLYRGKSYEQYF. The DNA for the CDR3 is TGTGCCAGCAGTTTATACAGGGGTAAATCCTACGAGCAGTACTTC.